This TCR beta chain was obtained from a study of OX40 agonist ivuxolimab in advanced cancers. Study-wide background: Ivuxolimab is an agonistic anti-OX40 (CD134) antibody, and patients were treated with it.

V was pared by 6 bases and J by 5 bases, with 17 bases between. Germline V CDR1 and CDR2: MNHEY, SVGAGI. This CDR3 spans 15 amino acids. TCRdb keeps only in-frame clones here, not all; method: immunoSEQ multiplex PCR. The table records approximately 82,000 clones, about 91% of them present only once. The rearrangement links TRBV6-5 to TRBJ1-5, with D uncertain. The receptor's source is an adult with an advanced solid tumor such as melanoma, head and neck, liver or kidney cancer. This specimen was CD4+ or CD8+ T cells sorted from blood, taken in a trial of the OX40 agonist ivuxolimab. The DNA for the CDR3 is TGTGCCAGCAGCAGCGGGAACCTTGGGGATCAGCCCCAGCATTTT. As protein: CASSSGNLGDQPQHF.